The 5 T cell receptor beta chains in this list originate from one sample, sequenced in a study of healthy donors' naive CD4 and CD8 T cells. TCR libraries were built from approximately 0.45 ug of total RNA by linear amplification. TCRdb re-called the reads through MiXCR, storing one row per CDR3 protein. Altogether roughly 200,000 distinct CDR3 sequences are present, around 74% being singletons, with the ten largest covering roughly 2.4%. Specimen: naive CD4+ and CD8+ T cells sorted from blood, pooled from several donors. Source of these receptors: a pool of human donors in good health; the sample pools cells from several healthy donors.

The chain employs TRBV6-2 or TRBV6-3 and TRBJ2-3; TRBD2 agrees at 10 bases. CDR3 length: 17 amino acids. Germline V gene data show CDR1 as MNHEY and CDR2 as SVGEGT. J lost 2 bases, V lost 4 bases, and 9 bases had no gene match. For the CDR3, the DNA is TGTGCCAGCAGTTCATTGAAACTAGCGGGGAACACAGATACGCAGTATTTT. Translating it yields CASSSLKLAGNTDTQYF.

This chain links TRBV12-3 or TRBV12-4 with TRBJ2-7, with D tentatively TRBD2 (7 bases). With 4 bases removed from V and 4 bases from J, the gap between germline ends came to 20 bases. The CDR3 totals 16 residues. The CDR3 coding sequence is TGTGCCAGCAGTTCCACCTTACGGGGAGGGGGATACGAGCAGTACTTC. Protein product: CASSSTLRGGGYEQYF.

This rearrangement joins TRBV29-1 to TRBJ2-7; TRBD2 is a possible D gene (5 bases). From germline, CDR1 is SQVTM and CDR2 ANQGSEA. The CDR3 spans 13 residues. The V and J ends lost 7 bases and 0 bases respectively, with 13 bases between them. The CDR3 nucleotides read TGCAGCGCCCGTAGCGAGAGCTCCTACGAGCAGTACTTC. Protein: CSARSESSYEQYF.

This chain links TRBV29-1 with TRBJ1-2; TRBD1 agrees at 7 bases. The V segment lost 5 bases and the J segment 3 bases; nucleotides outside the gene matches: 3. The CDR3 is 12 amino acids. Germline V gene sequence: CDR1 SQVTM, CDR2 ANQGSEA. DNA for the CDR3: TGCAGCGTTCCCGACAGGGACTATGGCTACACCTTC. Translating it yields CSVPDRDYGYTF.

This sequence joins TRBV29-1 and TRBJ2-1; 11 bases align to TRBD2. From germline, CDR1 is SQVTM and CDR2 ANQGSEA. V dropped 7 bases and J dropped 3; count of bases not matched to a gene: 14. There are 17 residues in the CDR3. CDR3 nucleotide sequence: TGCAGCGCGAGGGGTACTAGCGGGAGATGGGACTACAATGAGCAGTTCTTC. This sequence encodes CSARGTSGRWDYNEQFF.